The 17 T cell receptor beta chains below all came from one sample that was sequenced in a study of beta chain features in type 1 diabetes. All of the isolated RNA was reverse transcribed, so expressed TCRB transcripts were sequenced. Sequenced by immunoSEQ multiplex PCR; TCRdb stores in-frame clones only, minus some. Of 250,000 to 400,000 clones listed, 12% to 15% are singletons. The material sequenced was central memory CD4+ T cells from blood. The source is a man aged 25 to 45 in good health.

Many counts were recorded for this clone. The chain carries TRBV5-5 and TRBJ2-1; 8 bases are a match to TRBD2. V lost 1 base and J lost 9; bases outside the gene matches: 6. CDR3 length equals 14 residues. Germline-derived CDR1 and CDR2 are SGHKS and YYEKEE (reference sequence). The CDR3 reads CASSLLAGTSEQFF. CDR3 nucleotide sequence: TGTGCCAGCAGCTTGCTAGCGGGTACAAGTGAGCAGTTCTTC.

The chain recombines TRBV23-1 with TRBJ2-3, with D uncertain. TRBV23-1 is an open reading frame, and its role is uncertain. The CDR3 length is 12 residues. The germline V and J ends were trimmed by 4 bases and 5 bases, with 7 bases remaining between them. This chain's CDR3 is CASSLGGDTQYF. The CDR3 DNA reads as TGCGCCAGCAGTCTGGGTGGAGATACGCAGTATTTT.

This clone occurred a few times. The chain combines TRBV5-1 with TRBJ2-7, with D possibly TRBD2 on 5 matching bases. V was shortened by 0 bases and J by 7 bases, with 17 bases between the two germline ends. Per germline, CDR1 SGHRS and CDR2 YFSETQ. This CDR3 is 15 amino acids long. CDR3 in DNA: TGCGCCAGCAGCTTGGCTGGGGTCCGGGAAGGGGAGCAGTACTTC. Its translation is CASSLAGVREGEQYF. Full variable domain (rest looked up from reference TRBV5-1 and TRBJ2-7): KAGVTQTPRYLIKTRGQQVTLSCSPISGHRSVSWYQQTPGQGLQFLFEYFSETQRNKGNFPGRFSGRQFSNSRSEMNVSTLELGDSALYLCASSLAGVREGEQYFGPGTRLTVT.

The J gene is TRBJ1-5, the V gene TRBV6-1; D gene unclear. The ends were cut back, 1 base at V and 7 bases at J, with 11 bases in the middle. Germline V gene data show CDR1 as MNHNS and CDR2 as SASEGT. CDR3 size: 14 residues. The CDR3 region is CASSEVRGIQPQHF. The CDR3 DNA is TGTGCCAGCAGTGAAGTAAGAGGGATCCAGCCCCAGCATTTT.

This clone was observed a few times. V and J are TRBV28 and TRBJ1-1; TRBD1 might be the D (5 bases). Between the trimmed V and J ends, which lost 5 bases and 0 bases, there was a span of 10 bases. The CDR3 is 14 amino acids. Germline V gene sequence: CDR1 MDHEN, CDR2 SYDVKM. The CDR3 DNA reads TGTGCCAGCAGTCGGGACGCACTGAACACTGAAGCTTTCTTT. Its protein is CASSRDALNTEAFF.

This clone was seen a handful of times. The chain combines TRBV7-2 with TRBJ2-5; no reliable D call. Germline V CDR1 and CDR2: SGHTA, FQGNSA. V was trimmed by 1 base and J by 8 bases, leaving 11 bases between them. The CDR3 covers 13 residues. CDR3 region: CASSLDRGPTQYF. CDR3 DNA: TGTGCCAGCAGCTTAGATCGAGGTCCTACCCAGTACTTC. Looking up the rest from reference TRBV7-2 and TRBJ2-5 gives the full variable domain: GAGVSQSPSNKVTEKGKDVELRCDPISGHTALYWYRQSLGQGLEFLIYFQGNSAPDKSGLPSDRFSAERTGGSVSTLTIQRTQQEDSAVYLCASSLDRGPTQYFGPGTRLLVL.

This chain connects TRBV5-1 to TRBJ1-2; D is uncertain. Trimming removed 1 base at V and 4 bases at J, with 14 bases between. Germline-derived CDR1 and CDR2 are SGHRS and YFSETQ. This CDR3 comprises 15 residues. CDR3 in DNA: TGCGCCAGCAGCTTGAAAGAGGGTTGGGGCTATGGCTACACCTTC. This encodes CASSLKEGWGYGYTF.

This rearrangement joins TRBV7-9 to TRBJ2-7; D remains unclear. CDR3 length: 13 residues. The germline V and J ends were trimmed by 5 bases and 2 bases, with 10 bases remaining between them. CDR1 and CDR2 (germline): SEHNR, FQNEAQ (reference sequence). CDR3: CASSPSRTYEQYF. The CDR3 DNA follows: TGTGCCAGCAGCCCCTCGAGGACCTACGAGCAGTACTTC.

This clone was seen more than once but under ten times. DNA of the CDR3: TGTGCCATCAGTGGGACTAGCGGGGGGTTGGGAGATACGCAGTATTTT. It encodes CAISGTSGGLGDTQYF. This chain links TRBV10-3 with TRBJ2-3, with TRBD2 matching over 14 bases. The CDR3 sequence is 16 residues long. The trim removed 4 bases at V and 5 bases at J, leaving 5 bases unmatched. Germline V gives CDR1 ENHRY, CDR2 SYGVKD.

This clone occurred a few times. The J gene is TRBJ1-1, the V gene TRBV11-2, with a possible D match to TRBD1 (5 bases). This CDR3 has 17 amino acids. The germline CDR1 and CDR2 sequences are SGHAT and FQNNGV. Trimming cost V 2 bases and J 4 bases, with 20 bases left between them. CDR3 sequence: CASSLRSQGLRITEAFF. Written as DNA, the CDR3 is TGTGCCAGCAGCTTAAGGAGCCAGGGTCTGAGGATCACTGAAGCTTTCTTT.

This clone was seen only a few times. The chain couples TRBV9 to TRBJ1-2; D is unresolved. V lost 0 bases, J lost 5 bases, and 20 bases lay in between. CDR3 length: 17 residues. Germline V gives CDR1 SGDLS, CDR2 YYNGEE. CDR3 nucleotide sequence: TGTGCCAGCAGCGTAGACCCTCGAGCAGGCAACTCTTATGGCTACACCTTC. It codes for CASSVDPRAGNSYGYTF.

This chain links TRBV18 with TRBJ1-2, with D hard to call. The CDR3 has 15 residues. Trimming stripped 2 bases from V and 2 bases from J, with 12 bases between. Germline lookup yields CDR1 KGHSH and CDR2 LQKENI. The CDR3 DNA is TGTGCCAGCTCACCAGGCCTGGACGGAAACTATGGCTACACCTTC. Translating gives CASSPGLDGNYGYTF.

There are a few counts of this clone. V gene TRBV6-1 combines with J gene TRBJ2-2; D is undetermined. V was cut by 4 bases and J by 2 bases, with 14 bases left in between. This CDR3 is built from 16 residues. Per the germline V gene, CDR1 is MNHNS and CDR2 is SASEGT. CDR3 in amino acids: CASSARSGSNTGELFF. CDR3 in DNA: TGTGCCAGCAGTGCTAGAAGTGGCAGTAACACCGGGGAGCTGTTTTTT.

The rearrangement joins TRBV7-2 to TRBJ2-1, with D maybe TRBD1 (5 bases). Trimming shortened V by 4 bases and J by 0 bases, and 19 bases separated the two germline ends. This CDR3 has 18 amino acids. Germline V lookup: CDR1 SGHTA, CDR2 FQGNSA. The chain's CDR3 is CASSYEAAGNSSYNEQFF. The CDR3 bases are TGTGCCAGCAGCTACGAAGCCGCAGGGAATAGCTCCTACAATGAGCAGTTCTTC.

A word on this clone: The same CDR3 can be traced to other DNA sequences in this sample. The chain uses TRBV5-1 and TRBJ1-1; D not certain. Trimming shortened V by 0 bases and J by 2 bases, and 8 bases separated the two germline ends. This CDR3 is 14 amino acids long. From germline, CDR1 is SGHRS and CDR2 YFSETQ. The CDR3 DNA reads TGCGCCAGCAGCTTGGCCACGGCTAACACTGAAGCTTTCTTT. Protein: CASSLATANTEAFF. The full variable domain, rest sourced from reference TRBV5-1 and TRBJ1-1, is KAGVTQTPRYLIKTRGQQVTLSCSPISGHRSVSWYQQTPGQGLQFLFEYFSETQRNKGNFPGRFSGRQFSNSRSEMNVSTLELGDSALYLCASSLATANTEAFFGQGTRLTVV.

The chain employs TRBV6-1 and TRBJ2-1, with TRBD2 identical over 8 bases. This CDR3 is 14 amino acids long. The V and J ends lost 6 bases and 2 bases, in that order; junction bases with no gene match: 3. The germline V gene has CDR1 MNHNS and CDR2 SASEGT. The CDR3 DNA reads TGTGCCAGCAGCGTAGCGGGACCCTACAATGAGCAGTTCTTC. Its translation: CASSVAGPYNEQFF.

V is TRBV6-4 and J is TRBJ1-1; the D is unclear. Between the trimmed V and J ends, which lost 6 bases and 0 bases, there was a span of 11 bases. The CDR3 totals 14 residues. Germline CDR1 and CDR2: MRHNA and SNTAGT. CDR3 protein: CASRETEMNTEAFF. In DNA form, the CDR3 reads TGTGCCAGCAGAGAAACAGAGATGAACACTGAAGCTTTCTTT.